One and the same sample provided the 31 T cell receptor beta chains below, sequenced in a study of blood T cell repertoires in COVID-19. Data came from immunoSEQ multiplex PCR; TCRdb stores just in-frame clones and leaves some out. Seen here are about 120,000 clones, approximately 87% observed once, and the top ten hold roughly 2.1%. Material: peripheral blood. These receptors all come from a woman in her 50s with acute or convalescent COVID-19.

The chain carries TRBV10-3 and TRBJ2-7, with D possibly being TRBD1 (6 bases). The CDR3 extends over 18 amino acids. Looked up from germline, CDR1 is ENHRY and CDR2 is SYGVKD. Trimming left V 6 bases short and J 1 base short, with 25 bases between. In DNA form, the CDR3 reads TGTGCCATCAGCCCTCCGGGACAAGGGCCGTCCCCATCCTACGAGCAGTACTTC. This gives the protein CAISPPGQGPSPSYEQYF.

The rearrangement joins TRBV5-4 to TRBJ2-3; 9 bases map to TRBD1. V dropped 2 bases and J dropped 10; count of bases not matched to a gene: 11. The CDR3 has 15 amino acids. CDR1 is SGHNT and CDR2 is YYREEE in the germline V gene (reference sequence). Here the CDR3 reads CASSFQQGAPTAQYF. The CDR3 DNA reads as TGTGCCAGCAGCTTTCAACAGGGGGCGCCTACTGCGCAGTATTTT.

This clone has only a few counts. The chain has TRBV29-1 and TRBJ1-2, with D possibly TRBD1 on 6 matching bases. The CDR3 covers 13 residues. Trimming removed 4 bases at V and 3 bases at J, with 12 bases between. The V gene's germline CDR1 is SQVTM and CDR2 ANQGSEA. The CDR3 region is CSVGGGRDYGYTF. As DNA, the CDR3 is TGCAGCGTTGGTGGGGGCCGAGACTATGGCTACACCTTC.

This rearrangement joins TRBV15 to TRBJ1-1, with a weak D call TRBD1 (5 bases). The V end was cut by 0 bases, the J end by 5 bases, with 10 bases between. Germline CDR1 reads LNHNV; CDR2 reads YYDKDF (reference sequence). The CDR3 has 14 amino acids. The CDR3 coding sequence is TGTGCCACCAGCAGAGATTTGGGGGGAACTGAAGCTTTCTTT. Its translation: CATSRDLGGTEAFF. The variable domain in full, with the rest retrieved from reference TRBV15 and TRBJ1-1, is DAMVIQNPRYQVTQFGKPVTLSCSQTLNHNVMYWYQQKSSQAPKLLFHYYDKDFNNEADTPDNFQSRRPNTSFCFLDIRSPGLGDTAMYLCATSRDLGGTEAFFGQGTRLTVV.

For the CDR3, the DNA is TGTGCCAGCAGTGAATGGCGGGAGGCCCTCTACGAGCAGTACTTC. Translating gives CASSEWREALYEQYF. V gene TRBV2 combines with J gene TRBJ2-7; 8 bases match TRBD2. V dropped 2 bases and J dropped 3; count of bases not matched to a gene: 6. Looked up from germline, CDR1 is SNHLY and CDR2 is FYNNEI. The CDR3 is 15 amino acids.

The rearrangement uses TRBV18 and TRBJ2-7, with 9 bases aligning to TRBD2. This CDR3 contains 15 residues. V was clipped by 4 bases and J by 0 bases; unmatched bases: 4. The germline CDR1 and CDR2 sequences are KGHSH and LQKENI. CDR3 sequence: CASSRLAESSYEQYF. The CDR3 nucleotides are TGTGCCAGCTCACGACTAGCGGAGAGCTCCTACGAGCAGTACTTC.

This clone was seen a single time. J is TRBJ1-1 and V is TRBV5-1; D might be TRBD1 (6 bases). Germline-derived CDR1 and CDR2 are SGHRS and YFSETQ. Trimming took 0 bases from V and 7 from J, leaving 13 bases between them. This CDR3 comprises 14 residues. For the CDR3, the DNA is TGCGCCAGCAGCTTGGGACCGGTACAGGGTGAAGCTTTCTTT. This sequence encodes CASSLGPVQGEAFF.

The chain couples TRBV2 to TRBJ1-1; D uncertain. The CDR3 runs to 13 residues. The V end was cut by 3 bases, the J end by 1 base, with 6 bases between. Germline CDR1 and CDR2: SNHLY and FYNNEI. The CDR3: CASSEKRNTEAFF. The CDR3 DNA reads TGTGCCAGCAGTGAGAAGAGGAACACTGAAGCTTTCTTT.

This rearrangement joins TRBV4-2 to TRBJ1-1, with 9 positions matching TRBD1. The CDR3 length is 15 residues. Trimming at V came to 1 base and at J to 3 bases, leaving 3 bases not matched to a gene. The germline CDR1 and CDR2 sequences are LGHNA and YNFKEQ. The DNA of the CDR3 is TGTGCCAGCAGCCAAGCAACAGGGGGCTACACTGAAGCTTTCTTT. It is translated as CASSQATGGYTEAFF.

The table lists this clone with a count of one. This sequence joins TRBV5-4 and TRBJ2-3; D is possibly TRBD1 (6 bases). The CDR3 contains 12 residues. From germline, CDR1 is SGHNT and CDR2 YYREEE (reference sequence). The V end was cut by 4 bases, the J end by 8 bases, with 11 bases between. CDR3 DNA: TGTGCCAGCAGCCCCAGAGGGGGTACGCAGTATTTT. Translated: CASSPRGGTQYF.

This sequence joins TRBV9 and TRBJ2-7, with 7 bases lining up with TRBD2. Losses at the gene ends were 0 bases for V and 6 bases for J; bases not matched to a gene: 0. The CDR3 is 12 residues long. CDR1 is SGDLS and CDR2 is YYNGEE in the germline V gene. CDR3 nucleotide sequence: TGTGCCAGCAGCGTAGGCGGGGGCGAGCAGTACTTC. Encoded protein: CASSVGGGEQYF.

The chain links TRBV10-2 to TRBJ2-7; 9 bases align to TRBD2. Germline values: CDR1 WSHSY, CDR2 SAAADI. V gave up 0 bases and J gave up 6 bases; unmatched junction bases: 9. There are 16 residues in the CDR3. The CDR3 nucleotides read TGCGCCAGCAGTGAGTCTGGGAGCGGGAGGTCAGGCGAGCAGTACTTC. It codes for CASSESGSGRSGEQYF.

V gene TRBV30 combines with J gene TRBJ2-3; TRBD2 is a possible D gene (6 bases). Germline CDR1 GTSNPN, CDR2 SVGIG (reference sequence). This CDR3 spans 14 amino acids. Trimming left V 4 bases short and J 1 base short, with 12 bases between. For the CDR3, the DNA is TGTGCCTGGACTGGGGGAGGCGGCACAGATACGCAGTATTTT. The encoded protein is CAWTGGGGTDTQYF.

CDR3 residues: CSVYRPMDTEAFF. For the CDR3, the DNA is TGCAGCGTATACAGACCCATGGACACTGAAGCTTTCTTT. The chain recombines TRBV29-1 with TRBJ1-1, with unresolved D. The CDR3 is 13 residues long. V dropped 6 bases and J dropped 3 bases, with 14 bases sitting between them. CDR1 and CDR2 from the germline V gene are SQVTM and ANQGSEA.

The V call is TRBV27, the J call TRBJ2-2; 7 bases agree with TRBD1. From germline, CDR1 is MNHEY and CDR2 SMNVEV (reference sequence). V was pared by 5 bases and J by 1 base, with 4 bases of the junction left unmatched. The CDR3 is 15 amino acids. This CDR3 reads CASSPRQGNTGELFF. The CDR3 region has the DNA TGTGCCAGCAGTCCTCGACAGGGGAACACCGGGGAGCTGTTTTTT.

This clone appeared a single time. This rearrangement joins TRBV7-8 to TRBJ2-2; 8 bases are shared with TRBD2. This CDR3 is 16 amino acids long. CDR1 and CDR2 (germline): SGHVS, FQNEAQ. The V segment lost 3 bases and the J segment 5 bases; nucleotides outside the gene matches: 8. The CDR3 region is CASSFGAGGLTGELFF. The CDR3 region has the DNA TGTGCCAGCAGCTTCGGGGCGGGGGGCCTGACCGGGGAGCTGTTTTTT.

The rearrangement joins TRBV29-1 to TRBJ1-2; TRBD1 aligns across 8 bases. Germline CDR1 is SQVTM and CDR2 is ANQGSEA. V was clipped by 7 bases and J by 5 bases; unmatched bases: 9. There are 13 residues in the CDR3. The CDR3 loop is CSAGQGGEYGYTF. The CDR3 DNA follows: TGCAGCGCAGGACAGGGAGGCGAGTATGGCTACACCTTC.

The J gene is TRBJ1-2, the V gene TRBV19, with TRBD1 matching 8 bases. V lost 8 bases to trimming and J lost 5 bases; unmatched junction nucleotides: 4. CDR3 length: 12 amino acids. Germline CDR1 and CDR2: LNHDA and SQIVND (reference sequence). CDR3 protein: CASYRGSYGYTF. CDR3 DNA: TGTGCCAGTTACAGGGGGTCGTATGGCTACACCTTC.

The rearrangement joins TRBV3-1 (or the pseudogene TRBV3-2) to TRBJ2-7; weak D call: TRBD2 (7 bases). Trimming left V 6 bases short and J 0 bases short, with 9 bases between. The length of the CDR3 is 13 residues. Germline V lookup: CDR1 LGHDT, CDR2 YNNKEL (reference sequence). The CDR3 coding sequence is TGTGCCAGCAGGAGGGGGGGCTCCTACGAGCAGTACTTC. Its protein is CASRRGGSYEQYF.

This clone was detected only a few times. The chain couples TRBV30 to TRBJ2-7; D perhaps matches TRBD1 (6 bases). The CDR3 loop spans 13 amino acids. CDR1 GTSNPN and CDR2 SVGIG come from the germline V gene (reference sequence). Trimming removed 2 bases at V and 1 base at J, with 9 bases between. The CDR3 sequence: CAWSPRGSYEQYF. In DNA, the CDR3 is TGTGCCTGGAGTCCCAGGGGTTCCTACGAGCAGTACTTC.

The rearrangement joins TRBV5-4 to TRBJ2-7, with TRBD2 as a possible D gene (7 bases). The length of the CDR3 is 15 residues. V was pared by 1 base and J by 4 bases, with 15 bases between. Germline CDR1 reads SGHNT; CDR2 reads YYREEE (reference sequence). The CDR3 loop reads CASSLRGGARYEQYF. CDR3 DNA sequence: TGTGCCAGCAGCTTGAGGGGGGGGGCCAGGTACGAGCAGTACTTC. Filled out from reference TRBV5-4 and TRBJ2-7, the complete variable domain reads ETGVTQSPTHLIKTRGQQVTLRCSSQSGHNTVSWYQQALGQGPQFIFQYYREEENGRGNFPPRFSGLQFPNYSSELNVNALELDDSALYLCASSLRGGARYEQYFGPGTRLTVT.

The chain links TRBV28 to TRBJ1-2, with D possibly matching TRBD1 (5 bases). Between the trimmed V and J ends, which lost 5 bases and 4 bases, there was a span of 14 bases. The germline gives CDR1 MDHEN, CDR2 SYDVKM. CDR3 length: 14 amino acids. This CDR3 reads CASSPPGGGYGYTF. The CDR3 nucleotides read TGTGCCAGCAGTCCCCCGGGGGGTGGCTATGGCTACACCTTC.

The table lists this clone with a count of one. The chain combines TRBV11-2 with TRBJ1-1; 8 positions agree with TRBD1. J gave up 3 bases and V 5 bases, and 11 bases lay outside the gene matches. The CDR3 covers 16 residues. Germline V CDR1 and CDR2: SGHAT, FQNNGV. Written as DNA, the CDR3 is TGTGCCAGCAGCGCTAGGACAGGGTACTTCGACACTGAAGCTTTCTTT. Encoded protein: CASSARTGYFDTEAFF.

V usage is TRBV7-3 and J usage is TRBJ2-2; 9 positions match TRBD2. CDR3 length equals 16 residues. Germline V gives CDR1 SGHTA, CDR2 FQGTGA. The V gene end was trimmed by 5 bases and the J gene end by 3 bases; junction bases not matched to a gene: 7. The CDR3 bases are TGTGCCAGCAGCCCTAGCGGGGCCCTGGACACCGGGGAGCTGTTTTTT. It translates to CASSPSGALDTGELFF.

The genes are TRBV12-5 and TRBJ2-2; 10 bases agree with TRBD1. Germline assignment: CDR1 LGHNT and CDR2 FRNRAP. The CDR3 loop spans 18 amino acids. V was pared by 2 bases and J by 3 bases, with 9 bases of the junction left unmatched. In DNA, the CDR3 is TGTGCTAGTGGTTTGCCACGACAGGGGGCAGCGCACACCGGGGAGCTGTTTTTT. It yields the protein CASGLPRQGAAHTGELFF.

This chain links TRBV18 with TRBJ1-2, with D unclear. This CDR3 region has 13 residues. Germline V gene data show CDR1 as KGHSH and CDR2 as LQKENI. V was clipped by 1 base and J by 7 bases, with 10 bases between them. The chain's CDR3 is CASSPREGSGYTF. In DNA, the CDR3 is TGTGCCAGCTCACCACGAGAAGGGAGTGGCTACACCTTC.

The rearrangement links TRBV18 to TRBJ1-5; TRBD1 aligns across 8 bases. Germline-derived CDR1 and CDR2 are KGHSH and LQKENI. CDR3 length: 14 amino acids. The junction had 7 bases not matched to a gene; V was cut back by 5 bases and J by 7 bases. CDR3 sequence reads: CASSRDRSLQPQHF. Written as DNA, the CDR3 is TGTGCCAGCTCAAGGGACAGGAGCTTACAGCCCCAGCATTTT.

This clone occurred a few times. The genes are TRBV5-6 and TRBJ1-5, with 9 bases that match TRBD1. In germline, CDR1 is SGHDT, CDR2 YYEEEE. The CDR3 is 16 amino acids. The V and J ends lost 3 bases and 6 bases, in that order; junction bases with no gene match: 10. CDR3 in amino acids: CASSWGGGTGLQPQHF. CDR3 DNA: TGTGCCAGCAGCTGGGGAGGCGGGACAGGGCTTCAGCCCCAGCATTTT.

The chain carries TRBV9 and TRBJ2-5; D gene ambiguous. V was cut by 0 bases and J by 1 base, with 10 bases left in between. Per the germline V gene, CDR1 is SGDLS and CDR2 is YYNGEE. There are 15 residues in the CDR3. The CDR3 nucleotides read TGTGCCAGCAGCGTAGGGGTAGCATTCCAAGAGACCCAGTACTTC. It codes for CASSVGVAFQETQYF.

This chain uses TRBV19 with TRBJ2-2; possibly TRBD2 for D (5 bases). Germline V gene data show CDR1 as LNHDA and CDR2 as SQIVND (reference sequence). With 9 bases removed from V and 4 bases from J, the gap between germline ends came to 15 bases. This CDR3 is 14 amino acids long. The CDR3 region is CASRTRPATGELFF. The CDR3 bases are TGTGCCAGCCGAACTAGACCGGCCACCGGGGAGCTGTTTTTT.

V usage is TRBV30 and J usage is TRBJ1-1; no definite D call. CDR1 GTSNPN and CDR2 SVGIG come from the germline V gene (reference sequence). The V gene lost 2 bases and the J gene lost 4 bases, with 14 bases spanning the gap. The CDR3 is 14 residues long. CDR3 sequence reads: CAWSPLAGSTEAFF. The CDR3 region has the DNA TGTGCCTGGAGTCCCCTCGCGGGGAGCACTGAAGCTTTCTTT.